These 21 T cell receptor beta chains were sequenced from one sample in a study of T cells in Graves' hyperthyroidism and ophthalmopathy (dated by TCRdb to about 2019). To prepare the library, multiplex PCR was applied. The sequencer listed for this sample is Illumina HiSeq 2000. The TCR beta CDR3 regions were amplified from RNA transcripts. The first round of RT-PCR for the TCR CDR3 was performed with the HTBI primer set and the Qiagen OneStep RT-PCR kit. In-frame beta chains were kept once TCRdb had trimmed the public reads at Q25 with fastp and called clones with MiXCR. Each record represents a unique CDR3 protein, reported with the most common genes and DNA among its rows. The sample table lists approximately 98,000 distinct CDR3 sequences, roughly 37% of them with a count of one. The ten largest clones add up to roughly 10% of the sample. Sample: peripheral blood or thyroid tissue (not recorded which). The receptors were sampled from a woman aged 25 to 39 with Graves' hyperthyroidism.

This sequence joins TRBV9 and TRBJ2-6; no firm D call. CDR1 SGDLS and CDR2 YYNGEE come from the germline V gene. Trimming took 0 bases from V and 3 from J, leaving 7 bases between them. The CDR3 is 15 residues long. The CDR3 reads CASSVGPDGANVLTF. The CDR3 DNA sequence: TGTGCCAGCAGCGTAGGGCCGGATGGGGCCAACGTCCTGACTTTC.

In the case of this clonotype: One end of the junction does not line up with germline, which may come from a read error. In DNA, the CDR3 is TGTGCCTGGAGTGAAACAGGGGATGGCCACACCTTC. Translating gives CAWSETGDGHTF. The chain employs TRBV30 and TRBJ1-2; TRBD1 matches 7 bases. Per the germline V gene, CDR1 is GTSNPN and CDR2 is SVGIG (reference sequence). CDR3 length: 12 amino acids.

The chain links TRBV5-4 to TRBJ2-7, with 7 bases fitting TRBD2. V shed 3 bases and J 5 bases; nucleotides not matched to a gene: 8. The CDR3 extends over 14 amino acids. Germline assignment: CDR1 SGHNT and CDR2 YYREEE (reference sequence). The CDR3 loop is CASSSGGGGHEQYF. CDR3 coding DNA: TGTGCCAGCAGCTCGGGGGGTGGGGGTCACGAGCAGTACTTC.

In its sample, this clonotype was seen many times. The rearrangement uses TRBV6-5 and TRBJ1-2; 7 bases fit TRBD1. Germline CDR1 is MNHEY and CDR2 is SVGAGI. The CDR3 is 17 residues long. V lost 2 bases, J lost 3 bases, and 12 bases stayed unmatched. Here the CDR3 DNA reads TGTGCCAGCAGTTACGGGGCCATTAACAGGGGATACTATGGCTACACCTTC. Protein sequence: CASSYGAINRGYYGYTF.

This clonotype appeared many times. This may come from a read error, since a much larger clone is one base off. This chain links TRBV20-1 with TRBJ1-6; 8 nucleotides agree with TRBD1. The germline V gene has CDR1 DFQATT and CDR2 SNEGSKA (reference sequence). J gave up 9 bases and V 2 bases, and 0 bases lay outside the gene matches. The length of the CDR3 is 12 residues. CDR3 bases: TGCAGTGCTAGAACAGGGGGTTCACCCCTCCACTTT. It is translated as CSARTGGSPLHF.

This clonotype appeared many times. The CDR3 sequence is CASRFWSSYNSPLHF. As DNA, the CDR3 is TGTGCCAGCAGATTTTGGAGCTCCTATAATTCACCCCTCCACTTT. V usage is TRBV28 and J usage is TRBJ1-6; unclear D gene. This CDR3 is 15 amino acids long. With 6 bases removed from V and 0 bases from J, the gap between germline ends came to 9 bases. The V gene's germline CDR1 is MDHEN and CDR2 SYDVKM.

The chain recombines TRBV20-1 with TRBJ2-1; D not certain. Germline CDR1 DFQATT, CDR2 SNEGSKA (reference sequence). This CDR3 contains 14 residues. V lost 0 bases and J 5 bases, leaving 11 bases between the germline ends. This CDR3 is CSARDHWRNNEQFF. The CDR3, as DNA: TGCAGTGCTAGAGATCACTGGCGGAACAATGAGCAGTTCTTC.

This clonotype was recorded many times. The chain uses TRBV6-1 and TRBJ2-7, with 9 bases matching TRBD1. The germline CDR1 and CDR2 sequences are MNHNS and SASEGT. This CDR3 has 12 amino acids. With 7 bases clipped from V and 3 bases from J, the junction kept 1 base outside the gene matches. CDR3 nucleotides: TGTGCCAGCAAGGGACAGGGCTACGAGCAGTACTTC. It is translated as CASKGQGYEQYF.

This clonotype has at least ten counts. V and J are TRBV6-5 and TRBJ2-2, with D uncertain. Trimming took off 6 bases at V and 5 bases at J, with 7 bases between the two ends. Germline V lookup: CDR1 MNHEY, CDR2 SVGAGI. This CDR3 is built from 12 residues. The CDR3, as DNA: TGTGCCAGCAGACGGTTGACCGGGGAGCTGTTTTTT. It yields the protein CASRRLTGELFF.

This chain uses TRBV9 with TRBJ1-2; D is ambiguous. Per the germline V gene, CDR1 is SGDLS and CDR2 is YYNGEE. The CDR3 length is 11 residues. The V and J ends lost 0 bases and 8 bases respectively, with 5 bases between them. CDR3 DNA: TGTGCCAGCAGCGTAGCCCAGGGCTACACCTTC. Protein sequence: CASSVAQGYTF. The full variable domain, rest sourced from reference TRBV9 and TRBJ1-2, is DSGVTQTPKHLITATGQRVTLRCSPRSGDLSVYWYQQSLDQGLQFLIQYYNGEERAKGNILERFSAQQFPDLHSELNLSSLELGDSALYFCASSVAQGYTFGSGTRLTVV.

For this clonotype: A much larger clone sits a single nucleotide away, making a read error possible. The DNA for the CDR3 is TGTGCCAGCAGCGTAACTGGCGGGCGGGGAAATGAGCAGTTCTTC. Translated, it gives CASSVTGGRGNEQFF. This sequence joins TRBV11-2 and TRBJ2-1; D perhaps matches TRBD2 (6 bases). V lost 5 bases, J lost 7 bases, and 18 bases lay in between. The CDR3 length is 15 residues. In germline, CDR1 is SGHAT, CDR2 FQNNGV.

This clonotype appeared many times. V usage is TRBV7-3 and J usage is TRBJ2-2; 13 positions match TRBD2. Germline CDR1 is SGHTA and CDR2 is FQGTGA. V lost 5 bases to trimming and J lost 6 bases; unmatched junction nucleotides: 3. The CDR3 extends over 15 amino acids. The CDR3 protein is CASSPGLAGAGELFF. The CDR3 nucleotides read TGTGCCAGCAGCCCAGGACTAGCGGGAGCCGGGGAGCTGTTTTTT.

The chain links TRBV7-2 to TRBJ2-7; 12 bases match TRBD2. The junction had 6 bases not matched to a gene; V was cut back by 6 bases and J by 3 bases. The germline V gene has CDR1 SGHTA and CDR2 FQGNSA. CDR3 size: 15 residues. CDR3 sequence reads: CASSYGTSGLYEQYF. The CDR3 DNA follows: TGTGCCAGCAGTTACGGGACTAGCGGGCTCTACGAGCAGTACTTC. The full variable domain, its missing parts supplied by reference TRBV7-2 and TRBJ2-7, is GAGVSQSPSNKVTEKGKDVELRCDPISGHTALYWYRQSLGQGLEFLIYFQGNSAPDKSGLPSDRFSAERTGGSVSTLTIQRTQQEDSAVYLCASSYGTSGLYEQYFGPGTRLTVT.

The chain recombines TRBV9 with TRBJ1-5; TRBD1 aligns across 9 bases. V gave up 3 bases and J gave up 8 bases; unmatched junction bases: 9. Germline V gene data show CDR1 as SGDLS and CDR2 as YYNGEE. CDR3 size: 15 residues. CDR3 bases: TGTGCCAGCAGCGACGGGACAGGGTCAAGGGAGCCCCAGCATTTT. It codes for CASSDGTGSREPQHF.

Here the CDR3 reads CASSFGLWAYEQYF. The CDR3 DNA follows: TGTGCCAGCAGCTTTGGGCTATGGGCCTACGAGCAGTACTTC. The gene calls are TRBV7-2 and TRBJ2-7; D gene ambiguous. Germline lookup yields CDR1 SGHTA and CDR2 FQGNSA. Trimming pared 3 bases from V and 2 bases from J, leaving 11 bases between. The CDR3 consists of 14 residues. The full variable domain, its missing parts supplied by reference TRBV7-2 and TRBJ2-7, is GAGVSQSPSNKVTEKGKDVELRCDPISGHTALYWYRQSLGQGLEFLIYFQGNSAPDKSGLPSDRFSAERTGGSVSTLTIQRTQQEDSAVYLCASSFGLWAYEQYFGPGTRLTVT.

Comments on this clonotype: The germline gene is not matched at one end of the junction; a read error may be the cause. The chain is built from TRBV7-2 and TRBJ1-4, with D possibly matching TRBD1 (5 bases). CDR3 length equals 15 residues. The V gene's germline CDR1 is SGHTA and CDR2 FQGNSA. CDR3 loop: CAGSSTGTEGEKLFF. In DNA form, the CDR3 reads TGTGCCGGCAGTTCGACCGGGACGGAGGGGGAAAAACTGTTTTTT.

This clonotype was observed many times. This sequence joins TRBV4-1 and TRBJ1-2, with D uncertain. The CDR3 has 14 residues. Trimming took off 0 bases at V and 8 bases at J, with 13 bases between the two ends. In germline, CDR1 is MGHRA, CDR2 YSYEKL. This chain's CDR3 is CASSQDQAVRGYTF. The CDR3 DNA follows: TGCGCCAGCAGCCAAGATCAGGCGGTTCGGGGCTACACCTTC.

This clonotype was recorded at least ten times. The rearrangement links TRBV27 to TRBJ1-1; no clear D gene. Germline V gene sequence: CDR1 MNHEY, CDR2 SMNVEV (reference sequence). The CDR3 consists of 20 residues. V gave up 0 bases and J gave up 3 bases, with 26 bases separating them. CDR3 bases: TGTGCCAGCAGTTTATCACCGTCGTGGAGCGTTACTTATGAACACACTGAAGCTTTCTTT. Translation: CASSLSPSWSVTYEHTEAFF.

About this clonotype: No conserved phenylalanine or tryptophan ends this CDR3, so it is likely a read error. This chain uses TRBV4-2 with TRBJ2-7, with 9 bases lining up with TRBD2. Trimming at V came to 8 bases and at J to 5 bases, leaving 13 bases not matched to a gene. In germline, CDR1 is LGHNA, CDR2 YNFKEQ. CDR3 length equals 15 residues. CDR3 nucleotide sequence: TGTGCCAGCGGCAGGACTAGCGTCGGTACCAACGAGCAGTACTCC. Protein product: CASGRTSVGTNEQYS.

The CDR3 reads CASSSYRDGYTF. The CDR3 nucleotides are TGCGCCAGCAGCAGCTACAGGGATGGCTACACCTTC. This chain joins TRBV5-1 and TRBJ1-2, with D possibly being TRBD1 (6 bases). There are 12 residues in the CDR3. Germline V gene sequence: CDR1 SGHRS, CDR2 YFSETQ. V was cut by 4 bases and J by 6 bases, with 10 bases left in between.

This clonotype was seen repeatedly, ten times or more. The chain links TRBV6-6 to TRBJ2-2, with 9 bases identical to TRBD1. Germline loops: CDR1 MNHNY, CDR2 SVGAGI (reference sequence). The CDR3 covers 15 residues. The trim removed 6 bases at V and 7 bases at J, leaving 9 bases unmatched. CDR3 DNA: TGTGCCAGCAGACATACCGGGACAGGGTTCGGGGAGCTGTTTTTT. This gives the protein CASRHTGTGFGELFF.